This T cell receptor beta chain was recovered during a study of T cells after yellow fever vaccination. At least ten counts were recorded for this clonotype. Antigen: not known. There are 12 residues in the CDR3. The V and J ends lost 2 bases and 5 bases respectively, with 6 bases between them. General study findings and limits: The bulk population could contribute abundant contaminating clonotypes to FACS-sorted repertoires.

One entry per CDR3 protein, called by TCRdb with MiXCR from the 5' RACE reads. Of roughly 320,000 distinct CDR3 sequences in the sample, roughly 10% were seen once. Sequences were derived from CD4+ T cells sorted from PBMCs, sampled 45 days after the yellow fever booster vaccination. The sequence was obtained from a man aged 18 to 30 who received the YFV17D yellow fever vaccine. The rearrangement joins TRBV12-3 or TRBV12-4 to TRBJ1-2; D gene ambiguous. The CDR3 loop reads CASSLTGYGYTF. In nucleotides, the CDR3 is TGTGCCAGCAGTTTAACGGGTTATGGCTACACCTTC.